One sample yielded the 10 T cell receptor beta chains listed below, sequenced in a study of technical replicates of blood from several donors. TCRdb keeps only in-frame clones here, not all; method: immunoSEQ multiplex PCR. The table records approximately 45,000 clones, around 96% of them present only once. Material: T cells isolated from PBMCs. The receptors were gathered from a human donor in good health.

The CDR3, as DNA: TGCGCCAGCAGCCAGACCAGCGGACTAATCAATGAGCAGTTCTTC. It is translated as CASSQTSGLINEQFF. The chain links TRBV5-1 to TRBJ2-1; perhaps TRBD2 as D (6 bases). V was shortened by 4 bases and J by 6 bases, with 17 bases between the two germline ends. In germline, CDR1 is SGHRS, CDR2 YFSETQ. The length of the CDR3 is 15 residues.

V gene TRBV6-6 combines with J gene TRBJ2-3; 9 bases line up with TRBD1. CDR1 is MNHNY and CDR2 is SVGAGI in the germline V gene (reference sequence). The V gene end was trimmed by 6 bases and the J gene end by 4 bases; junction bases not matched to a gene: 2. The CDR3 spans 13 residues. This CDR3 reads CASSYRGPDTQYF. The DNA of the CDR3 is TGTGCCAGCAGCTACAGGGGGCCAGATACGCAGTATTTT.

This sequence joins TRBV27 and TRBJ2-2; D is perhaps TRBD1 (5 bases). Trimming stripped 7 bases from V and 1 base from J, with 10 bases between. The germline gives CDR1 MNHEY, CDR2 SMNVEV (reference sequence). The CDR3 consists of 14 residues. The CDR3 here is CASTWGGNTGELFF. For the CDR3, the DNA is TGTGCCAGCACCTGGGGCGGGAACACCGGGGAGCTGTTTTTT.

The chain recombines TRBV11-2 with TRBJ2-1; D possibly corresponds to TRBD2 (5 bases). Germline-derived CDR1 and CDR2 are SGHAT and FQNNGV. The V end was cut by 5 bases, the J end by 2 bases, with 7 bases between. This CDR3 is 13 amino acids long. The DNA of the CDR3 is TGTGCCAGCAGCCCGGGGACCTACAATGAGCAGTTCTTC. This codes for CASSPGTYNEQFF.

This chain connects TRBV7-9 to TRBJ2-3; 15 nucleotides match TRBD2. The CDR3 covers 18 residues. The V gene's germline CDR1 is SEHNR and CDR2 FQNEAQ (reference sequence). V was clipped by 4 bases and J by 1 base; unmatched bases: 6. The CDR3 sequence: CASSSGLAGGFGTDTQYF. The DNA for the CDR3 is TGTGCCAGCAGCTCCGGACTAGCGGGAGGGTTCGGCACAGATACGCAGTATTTT.

The rearrangement links TRBV20-1 to TRBJ1-2; D remains unclear. V gave up 6 bases and J gave up 6 bases, with 11 bases separating them. Germline assignment: CDR1 DFQATT and CDR2 SNEGSKA (reference sequence). This CDR3 contains 11 residues. CDR3 in amino acids: CSAPGGDGYTF. The CDR3 region has the DNA TGCAGTGCCCCTGGCGGTGATGGCTACACCTTC.

The chain employs TRBV5-1 and TRBJ2-1; the D gene is possibly TRBD2 (5 bases). This CDR3 is built from 11 residues. V lost 6 bases and J 7 bases, leaving 8 bases between the germline ends. CDR1 is SGHRS and CDR2 is YFSETQ in the germline V gene. The CDR3 DNA reads TGCGCCAGCAAGACGGGGAATGAGCAGTTCTTC. This codes for CASKTGNEQFF.

The rearrangement joins TRBV5-1 to TRBJ2-3, with 9 bases fitting TRBD2. Losses at the gene ends were 0 bases for V and 4 bases for J; bases not matched to a gene: 6. This CDR3 is built from 16 residues. CDR1 is SGHRS, CDR2 YFSETQ, per germline. CDR3 protein: CASSLAPTSGSDTQYF. CDR3 nucleotides: TGCGCCAGCAGCTTGGCGCCGACTAGCGGTTCAGATACGCAGTATTTT.

This clone has a single count. The chain combines TRBV6-5 with TRBJ1-5; no clear D. Germline-derived CDR1 and CDR2 are MNHEY and SVGAGI. Deletions cut 6 bases from V and 0 bases from J, with 12 bases between. CDR3 length equals 15 residues. CDR3 nucleotides: TGTGCCAGCAGCCCCAGTCGATATAGCAATCAGCCCCAGCATTTT. Protein product: CASSPSRYSNQPQHF.

The chain combines TRBV29-1 with TRBJ2-5, with a weak D call TRBD2 (5 bases). Trimming stripped 1 base from V and 1 base from J, with 7 bases between. This CDR3 has 13 amino acids. CDR1 SQVTM and CDR2 ANQGSEA come from the germline V gene. The CDR3 coding sequence is TGCAGCGTTGAAGGCGGGCCCCAAGAGACCCAGTACTTC. Residues: CSVEGGPQETQYF.